This entry features one T cell receptor (beta chain) sequence. This entry is derived from a study of blood T cell repertoires in COVID-19. Overall study: Sources were T cells, B-cell-depleted T cells, or PBMCs; the material itself was cDNA or gDNA.

Germline V gene lookup returns CDR1 SGHRS and CDR2 YFSETQ. This CDR3 comprises 14 residues. V was clipped by 0 bases and J by 2 bases, with 9 bases between them. In the source study's methods: By means of reference gene primer amplification, nucleated cell counts were estimated. Measured with immunoSEQ multiplex PCR; TCRdb has only the in-frame clones, and not every one. The V and J calls and clone size come from that table; D and trimming were worked out from the DNA. The sample holds 50,000 to 75,000 clones; roughly 86% are singletons and the top ten take approximately 1.5%. The chain uses TRBV5-1 and TRBJ2-7, with D possibly being TRBD1 (6 bases). This receptor was identified in a man in his 60s with acute or convalescent COVID-19. Sequences were obtained from peripheral blood. Here the CDR3 reads CASSLDGQTYEQYF. The DNA of the CDR3 is TGCGCCAGCAGCTTGGACGGACAGACCTACGAGCAGTACTTC.